This entry concerns a single T cell receptor beta chain. This same CDR3 is encoded by further DNA sequences in the sample. These data come from a study of control samples from healthy donors and cancer patients. Measured with immunoSEQ multiplex PCR; TCRdb has only the in-frame clones, and not every one. The sample contains about 120,000 clones, approximately 90% of which appear only once. With 0 bases removed from V and 1 base from J, the gap between germline ends came to 7 bases. The CDR3 has 14 residues. Germline values: CDR1 SGHNT, CDR2 YYREEE (reference sequence). The source is a man aged 35 to 55 in good health. J is TRBJ1-2 and V is TRBV5-4; D may be TRBD1 (5 bases). The sequencing input was blood. CDR3 bases: TGTGCCAGCAGCTTGGTAGGGGTTAACTATGGCTACACCTTC. Its protein product is CASSLVGVNYGYTF.